Described below is a single T cell receptor (beta chain) sequence and its context. Its recognized antigen is unknown. Base-call qualities are not available, and no considerably larger clone is one nucleotide away. These data belong to a study of cytotoxic CD8 clonotypes in ibrutinib-treated CLL (dated by TCRdb to the early 2020s). Concerning the study at large: The cohort was composed of about 10 relapsed/refractory and around 15 treatment-naive patients; IGHV unmutated status was identified in roughly 18 patients. Responses were partial in around 25 patients and complete in 2; after median around 68 months follow-up, approximately 15 stayed in remission and some twelve progressed. Samples at response were collected after a median of 12 months of treatment, with a range of about 6 to 40 months. On average, each sample yielded about 250,000 productive templates and roughly 95,000 productive rearrangements. Longitudinal samples were available for about 30% of the roughly 90 trial participants. Cryopreserved peripheral blood mononuclear cells were collected before treatment, at response, and at either disease progression or sustained remission. Patients were still on ibrutinib when every remission and progressive disease sample was collected. Here is what the overall study found, with its caveats: Baseline clonality was found to be higher than that of age-matched healthy donors and was strongly correlated with circulating CD8+ T-cell counts. An increase in clonality was observed at ibrutinib response, with clonality remaining stable during sustained remission and falling back toward baseline at progression. Public clonotypes were rare and either shrank or stayed stable during treatment, and the rise in clonality at ibrutinib response reflected expansion of private clonotypes. Sustained-remission and progressing patients did not have matched sampling times, and lymph node repertoires were not examined.

Each clonotype received, on average, around 10x coverage in deep resolution sequencing performed on a MiSeq, where the target depth lay between 1 in 1 million and 1 in 200,000 T cells. The immunoSEQ hsTCRB Kit was used to generate TCR beta libraries. The paper's data handling went like this. ImmunoSEQ Data Assistant and ImmunoSEQ Analyzer were used for data analysis, and V, D and J genes were assigned according to IMGT definitions. Clonality, with values ranging from 0 to 1, was calculated as one minus the normalized Shannon entropy of productive rearrangement frequencies. Only overrepresented clonotypes making up at least 0.05% of the repertoire of each patient were included in the public clonotype analysis. Approximately 12 age-matched healthy donor repertoires from immuneACCESS were used as controls for clonality. Imported from immuneACCESS, the table was reduced by TCRdb to in-frame sequences with V and J called. These copies leave out some clones; in studies compared against another copy, an unresolved V gene accounts for under half, and the cause of the remainder is not known. That table gives V, J and clone size, and the DNA gave D and trimming. Counted in this sample were about 160,000 clones; 84% of them appeared once. The leading ten clones occupy 4.6% of the sample.

The junction shows trimming of 0 bases on V and 6 bases on J, and the gene matches do not reach 7 bases of it. The germline V gene yields SGHRS for CDR1 and YFSETQ for CDR2. Reading from cysteine to phenylalanine, the CDR3 counts 15 amino acids. CDR3 DNA only is kept here, 45 bases in frame from base 1. Explained via the paper, the time point label denotes: 20 to 25 months on ibrutinib. For TCR beta library preparation, roughly 2 micrograms of genomic DNA were extracted from the cryopreserved PBMCs. Longitudinal blood samples from CLL patients receiving ibrutinib monotherapy were subjected to high-throughput TCR beta sequencing. Patients were enrolled in a phase 2 open-label single-center ibrutinib monotherapy trial.

The chain is assembled from TRBV5-1 and TRBJ1-1, and 8 junctional nucleotides match TRBD1. This specimen was PBMCs, taken after 24 months of ibrutinib treatment. The TCR comes from a human donor with chronic lymphocytic leukemia. The CDR3 region reads CASSLVAGGVSEAFF. The nucleotide sequence reads TGCGCCAGCAGCTTGGTTGCAGGGGGCGTCTCTGAAGCTTTCTTT.